This TCR beta chain stems from a study of Ad26.COV2.S vaccination and SARS-CoV-2 variants. Whole-study context: Once, or twice with 56 days between doses, Ad26.COV2.S was given intramuscularly.

Whole-study findings and limits: Non-spike TCR breadth showed similarity between vaccine and placebo recipients. Spike-specific TCR breadth ran higher among vaccine recipients than placebo recipients.

CDR1 and CDR2 (germline): SGDLS, YYNGEE. V lost 3 bases and J lost 2, with 12 bases in between. This CDR3 region has 14 residues. Assay used: immunoSEQ multiplex PCR; TCRdb lists only in-frame clones, some missing. The table has almost 400,000 clones, about 89% seen once. Treatment of the sample: about 20 received Ad26.COV2.S at low or high dose, single or two shots; several received placebo; per-sample allocation not given. Each sample was drawn 63 days after the first injection (of vaccine or placebo). Based in Boston, the donor was an adult of 18-55 years. The table lists this clone with a few counts. Its antigen remains unknown.

The source of this sequence is a person between 18 and 59 years old who received the Ad26.COV2.S COVID-19 vaccine or a placebo. The rearrangement uses TRBV9 and TRBJ2-7; D gene uncertain. Sequenced material: peripheral blood, taken in a trial of Ad26.COV2.S vaccine versus placebo. The chain's CDR3 is CASSESLTAYEQYF. DNA for the CDR3: TGTGCCAGCAGCGAGTCCCTTACCGCCTACGAGCAGTACTTC.